These 11 T cell receptor beta chains came from one sample sequenced in a study of memory CD4+ T cells and cytomegalovirus serostatus. The sort gate was single viable CD3+CD4+CD8-CD45RO+ cells for memory CD4+ T cells. The assay was immunoSEQ multiplex PCR, and TCRdb's table has in-frame clones only and misses some. The data contain some 52,000 clones, approximately 78% of them singletons. Sequencing was performed on memory CD4+ T cells from blood. The receptors stem from an adult in good health and CMV-seronegative.

This clone was counted a few times. CDR3 residues: CASRPGSTEAFF. CDR3 DNA: TGTGCCAGCAGGCCAGGGAGCACTGAAGCTTTCTTT. The rearrangement uses TRBV6-1 and TRBJ1-1, with D perhaps TRBD1 (5 bases). V lost 6 bases to trimming and J lost 4 bases, with 9 bases between them. The CDR3 sequence is 12 residues long. Germline loops: CDR1 MNHNS, CDR2 SASEGT.

The chain employs TRBV5-4 and TRBJ2-1; TRBD1 matches at 10 bases. There are 16 residues in the CDR3. Germline V gene data show CDR1 as SGHNT and CDR2 as YYREEE (reference sequence). Unmatched junction bases numbered 8, after V lost 4 bases and J lost 4 bases. CDR3 residues: CASSPPGQGLYNEQFF. Here the CDR3 DNA reads TGTGCCAGCAGCCCACCGGGACAGGGGCTATACAATGAGCAGTTCTTC.

V gene TRBV29-1 combines with J gene TRBJ1-2; D remains unclear. CDR1 SQVTM and CDR2 ANQGSEA come from the germline V gene. Trimming stripped 3 bases from V and 4 bases from J, with 6 bases between. The CDR3 spans 11 residues. The CDR3 nucleotides read TGCAGCGTTGACGTCGCCTATGGCTACACCTTC. Protein product: CSVDVAYGYTF.

This clone was recorded a few times. The chain is built from TRBV7-6 and TRBJ2-7; D not resolved. CDR1 SGHVS and CDR2 FNYEAQ come from the germline V gene. CDR3 length: 14 amino acids. The V gene lost 1 base and the J gene lost 3 bases, with 10 bases spanning the gap. For the CDR3, the DNA is TGTGCCAGCAGCTTAGTGGAACTGGGCTACGAGCAGTACTTC. Its protein is CASSLVELGYEQYF.

V and J are TRBV5-1 and TRBJ2-1; the D call may be TRBD1 or TRBD2 (5 bases each). The CDR3 totals 18 residues. Deletions cut 3 bases from V and 6 bases from J, with 25 bases between. Germline V gene sequence: CDR1 SGHRS, CDR2 YFSETQ. This chain's CDR3 is CASSSPGRHLNNINEQFF. The CDR3 nucleotides are TGCGCCAGCAGCTCGCCGGGACGCCATCTGAACAATATCAATGAGCAGTTCTTC. The full variable domain, its missing parts supplied by reference TRBV5-1 and TRBJ2-1, is KAGVTQTPRYLIKTRGQQVTLSCSPISGHRSVSWYQQTPGQGLQFLFEYFSETQRNKGNFPGRFSGRQFSNSRSEMNVSTLELGDSALYLCASSSPGRHLNNINEQFFGPGTRLTVL.

The chain joins TRBV19 to TRBJ2-1, with D hard to call. Trimming stripped 3 bases from V and 7 bases from J, with 7 bases between. The CDR3 runs 12 residues. Germline lookup yields CDR1 LNHDA and CDR2 SQIVND (reference sequence). The DNA for the CDR3 is TGTGCCAGTAGTATGTTTGTGAATGAGCAGTTCTTC. It is translated as CASSMFVNEQFF.

This clone was detected a few times. The rearrangement links TRBV25-1 to TRBJ2-1, with unresolved D. Between the trimmed V and J ends, which lost 7 bases and 6 bases, there was a span of 13 bases. The germline CDR1 and CDR2 sequences are MGHDK and SYGVNS. CDR3 size: 13 residues. The CDR3 is CASIEEWGNEQFF. Here the CDR3 DNA reads TGTGCCAGCATTGAGGAGTGGGGCAATGAGCAGTTCTTC.

The chain links TRBV18 to TRBJ2-7; no reliable D call. Germline CDR1 is KGHSH and CDR2 is LQKENI. The length of the CDR3 is 13 residues. The germline V and J ends were trimmed by 3 bases and 4 bases, with 10 bases remaining between them. The CDR3 region is CASSPSYGYEQYF. For the CDR3, the DNA is TGTGCCAGCTCACCGTCCTATGGGTACGAGCAGTACTTC.

The chain combines TRBV7-8 with TRBJ2-1; 11 bases align to TRBD2. The CDR3 spans 19 residues. Per germline, CDR1 SGHVS and CDR2 FQNEAQ. V lost 5 bases, J lost 0 bases, and 12 bases stayed unmatched. The CDR3 DNA is TGTGCCAGCAGCGCTACGCCGACTAGCGGGGTGAGCTCCTACAATGAGCAGTTCTTC. Amino acids: CASSATPTSGVSSYNEQFF. Complete variable domain (other parts from reference TRBV7-8 and TRBJ2-1): GAGVSQSPRYKVAKRGQDVALRCDPISGHVSLFWYQQALGQGPEFLTYFQNEAQLDKSGLPSDRFFAERPEGSVSTLKIQRTQQEDSAVYLCASSATPTSGVSSYNEQFFGPGTRLTVL.

The V and J genes are TRBV27 and TRBJ2-7, with 11 bases aligning to TRBD2. V lost 2 bases, J lost 6 bases, and 3 bases stayed unmatched. This CDR3 comprises 14 residues. Germline-derived CDR1 and CDR2 are MNHEY and SMNVEV (reference sequence). The CDR3 DNA is TGTGCCAGCAGTTTAGGTCTAGCGGGAGGCGAGCAGTACTTC. Amino acids: CASSLGLAGGEQYF.

The chain uses TRBV5-4 and TRBJ1-1; D is undetermined. V gave up 4 bases and J gave up 2 bases, with 12 bases separating them. CDR1 is SGHNT, CDR2 YYREEE, per germline (reference sequence). The CDR3 loop spans 14 amino acids. CDR3 sequence reads: CASSQESDNTEAFF. The CDR3 DNA sequence: TGTGCCAGCAGCCAAGAGTCCGATAACACTGAAGCTTTCTTT.